The 24 T cell receptor beta chains given below trace back to one sample, sequenced in a study of blood T cell repertoires in COVID-19. Method: immunoSEQ multiplex PCR; TCRdb's copy keeps in-frame clones and lacks some. The sample lists around 72,000 clones, under 90% occurring once. Source material: peripheral blood. The receptors stem from a man aged 70 or older with active or convalescent COVID-19.

The chain couples TRBV19 to TRBJ1-2, with D possibly being TRBD1 (6 bases). This CDR3 comprises 12 residues. V was pared by 4 bases and J by 7 bases, with 10 bases between. CDR1 and CDR2 from the germline V gene are LNHDA and SQIVND (reference sequence). The CDR3 loop reads CASSTGVVGYTF. CDR3 bases: TGTGCCAGTAGTACAGGGGTCGTTGGCTACACCTTC.

This chain connects TRBV5-1 to TRBJ2-1, with D perhaps matching TRBD1 (5 bases). Germline V CDR1 and CDR2: SGHRS, YFSETQ. CDR3 length: 14 amino acids. The V and J ends lost 0 bases and 8 bases respectively, with 12 bases between them. The CDR3 loop reads CASSLEGRAHEQFF. The CDR3 DNA reads as TGCGCCAGCAGCTTGGAAGGCAGGGCCCATGAGCAGTTCTTC.

The chain combines TRBV28 with TRBJ1-5; 7 bases map to TRBD1. Germline V gene data show CDR1 as MDHEN and CDR2 as SYDVKM. Losses at the gene ends were 9 bases for V and 6 bases for J; bases not matched to a gene: 17. This CDR3 contains 16 residues. The CDR3 loop is CASLGGQGSSSQPQHF. CDR3 DNA: TGTGCCAGTTTAGGGGGCCAGGGGAGTTCGAGTCAGCCCCAGCATTTT.

This clone was seen just once. The chain couples TRBV15 to TRBJ1-2; 7 bases are a match to TRBD1. The V gene end was trimmed by 5 bases and the J gene end by 4 bases; junction bases not matched to a gene: 7. CDR1 is LNHNV, CDR2 YYDKDF, per germline (reference sequence). This CDR3 has 14 residues. In nucleotides, the CDR3 is TGTGCCACCAGCCTGGGACGGGACAGCTATGGCTACACCTTC. It is translated as CATSLGRDSYGYTF.

V usage is TRBV5-4 and J usage is TRBJ2-7; 8 bases match TRBD2. Per the germline V gene, CDR1 is SGHNT and CDR2 is YYREEE (reference sequence). The V segment lost 4 bases and the J segment 4 bases; nucleotides outside the gene matches: 10. The CDR3 is 15 amino acids. The CDR3, as DNA: TGTGCCAGCAGCCCAGAAGCCGGGAGGGCTTACGAGCAGTACTTC. Amino acids: CASSPEAGRAYEQYF.

The rearrangement links TRBV3-1 (or the pseudogene TRBV3-2) to TRBJ1-4; 10 nucleotides align to TRBD1. The CDR3 extends over 16 amino acids. With 3 bases clipped from V and 3 bases from J, the junction kept 4 bases outside the gene matches. Germline V gene data show CDR1 as LGHDT and CDR2 as YNNKEL (reference sequence). CDR3 nucleotides: TGTGCCAGCAGCCAGGGACAGGGGACCCCTAATGAAAAACTGTTTTTT. Its protein product is CASSQGQGTPNEKLFF.

The V gene is TRBV6-5, the J gene TRBJ1-4; the D gene is possibly TRBD1 (5 bases). Trimming cost V 4 bases and J 7 bases, with 16 bases left between them. The CDR3 runs to 15 residues. The germline gives CDR1 MNHEY, CDR2 SVGAGI. The CDR3 spells CASSSSPGVGEKLFF. The CDR3 DNA reads as TGTGCCAGCAGTTCGAGCCCGGGGGTCGGTGAAAAACTGTTTTTT.

Only a few counts were recorded for this clone. The chain joins TRBV19 to TRBJ2-7; D perhaps matches TRBD1 (5 bases). The V gene lost 6 bases and the J gene lost 5 bases, with 14 bases spanning the gap. The germline gives CDR1 LNHDA, CDR2 SQIVND (reference sequence). This CDR3 region has 13 residues. Here the CDR3 reads CASRGWVRDEQYF. The DNA for the CDR3 is TGTGCCAGTAGGGGTTGGGTCAGGGACGAGCAGTACTTC. Variable domain in full (rest from reference TRBV19 and TRBJ2-7): DGGITQSPKYLFRKEGQNVTLSCEQNLNHDAMYWYRQDPGQGLRLIYYSQIVNDFQKGDIAEGYSVSREKKESFPLTVTSAQKNPTAFYLCASRGWVRDEQYFGPGTRLTVT.

The V call is TRBV11-1, the J call TRBJ2-7; 8 bases align to TRBD1. J gave up 4 bases and V 6 bases, and 5 bases lay outside the gene matches. This CDR3 is built from 13 residues. Germline V CDR1 and CDR2: SGHAT, FQDESV (reference sequence). CDR3 sequence reads: CASSRQGPYEQYF. In DNA, the CDR3 is TGTGCCAGCAGTCGACAGGGGCCGTACGAGCAGTACTTC.

The chain combines TRBV11-2 with TRBJ2-7; D is ambiguous. Trimming left V 2 bases short and J 0 bases short, with 11 bases between. This CDR3 contains 15 residues. Germline CDR1 is SGHAT and CDR2 is FQNNGV. CDR3 sequence: CASSLTSQTSYEQYF. In DNA form, the CDR3 reads TGTGCCAGCAGCTTAACTTCTCAAACCTCCTACGAGCAGTACTTC.

This clone came up a few times. The chain has TRBV3-1 (or the pseudogene TRBV3-2) and TRBJ2-3; possibly TRBD2 for D (5 bases). The CDR3 covers 16 residues. Germline V gene data show CDR1 as LGHDT and CDR2 as YNNKEL (reference sequence). V dropped 2 bases and J dropped 0 bases, with 12 bases sitting between them. The CDR3 nucleotides are TGTGCCAGCAGCCAACACACAGCGGTTAGCACAGATACGCAGTATTTT. Protein product: CASSQHTAVSTDTQYF.

The genes are TRBV30 and TRBJ1-1; D gene ambiguous. Trimming shortened V by 4 bases and J by 2 bases, and 11 bases separated the two germline ends. Germline V CDR1 and CDR2: GTSNPN, SVGIG (reference sequence). This CDR3 has 13 residues. The CDR3 DNA follows: TGTGCCTGGAAACGAGGAGATAACACTGAAGCTTTCTTT. This translates into CAWKRGDNTEAFF.

This clone was counted a single time. The V gene is TRBV6-5, the J gene TRBJ1-6; perhaps TRBD1 as D (5 bases). Germline CDR1 and CDR2: MNHEY and SVGAGI. Trimming removed 8 bases from V and 9 bases from J, with 11 bases in between. The CDR3 sequence is 12 residues long. The CDR3 nucleotides are TGTGCCAGCCGCGGGACGAGTTCACCCCTCCACTTT. Protein sequence: CASRGTSSPLHF.

This clone was recorded only once. The chain is built from TRBV28 and TRBJ1-2; D perhaps matches TRBD1 (5 bases). The CDR3 contains 12 residues. CDR1 and CDR2 from the germline V gene are MDHEN and SYDVKM. The V end lost 6 bases, the J end lost 7 bases, and 12 bases lay between the germline ends. The CDR3 nucleotides are TGTGCCAGCAGCTACGGGGGTTCTGGCTACACCTTC. Protein: CASSYGGSGYTF.

J is TRBJ1-6 and V is TRBV7-2; D possibly corresponds to TRBD1 (6 bases). The CDR3 spans 16 residues. V dropped 6 bases and J dropped 1 base, with 13 bases sitting between them. Germline assignment: CDR1 SGHTA and CDR2 FQGNSA. CDR3 sequence: CASSNEQGSYNSPLHF. The CDR3 nucleotides read TGTGCCAGCAGTAACGAACAGGGATCCTATAATTCACCCCTCCACTTT.

V usage is TRBV6-1 and J usage is TRBJ2-1, with a weak D call TRBD1 (5 bases). The germline V gene encodes CDR1 MNHNS and CDR2 SASEGT. The CDR3 is made up of 13 amino acids. Trimming pared 3 bases from V and 7 bases from J, leaving 10 bases between. The DNA for the CDR3 is TGTGCCAGCAGTGATAGGGGATGGAATGAGCAGTTCTTC. The encoded protein is CASSDRGWNEQFF.

This clone was observed a few times. V usage is TRBV4-1 and J usage is TRBJ2-7; 14 positions match TRBD2. Germline CDR1 and CDR2: MGHRA and YSYEKL. The CDR3 has 19 amino acids. V lost 3 bases and J lost 6; bases outside the gene matches: 16. CDR3 DNA sequence: TGCGCCAGCAGCCACCCCGGACTAGCGGGAGGACCCCTCCAGGGCGAGCAGTACTTC. Its protein product is CASSHPGLAGGPLQGEQYF.

This sequence joins TRBV6-5 and TRBJ2-7, with TRBD2 identical over 10 bases. The CDR3 is made up of 13 amino acids. Germline V gives CDR1 MNHEY, CDR2 SVGAGI. The CDR3 loop reads CASGGAARYEQYF. CDR3 nucleotide sequence: TGTGCAAGCGGGGGGGCTGCGAGGTACGAGCAGTACTTC.

The V gene is TRBV7-6, the J gene TRBJ1-2, with 7 bases aligning to TRBD1. J was trimmed by 3 bases and V by 5 bases; bases with no gene match: 12. There are 16 residues in the CDR3. Germline V lookup: CDR1 SGHVS, CDR2 FNYEAQ. CDR3 sequence (DNA): TGTGCCAGCAGCCTTTACACAGGGGCTCTTGACTATGGCTACACCTTC. This gives the protein CASSLYTGALDYGYTF.

This clone has more than one count but fewer than ten. This rearrangement joins TRBV27 to TRBJ2-7; weak D call: TRBD2 (5 bases). Germline loops: CDR1 MNHEY, CDR2 SMNVEV (reference sequence). Trimming removed 0 bases from V and 4 bases from J, with 10 bases in between. The CDR3 totals 14 residues. The CDR3 DNA reads as TGTGCCAGCAGTTTATCACTCAGGACTTACGAGCAGTACTTC. Translated, it gives CASSLSLRTYEQYF.

The chain employs TRBV5-5 and TRBJ2-1; D is possibly TRBD1 (8 bases). Germline V gene lookup returns CDR1 SGHKS and CDR2 YYEKEE (reference sequence). With 0 bases removed from V and 5 bases from J, the gap between germline ends came to 18 bases. The CDR3 is made up of 17 amino acids. CDR3 residues: CASSLGGGTGLNNEQFF. For the CDR3, the DNA is TGTGCCAGCAGCTTGGGGGGAGGGACAGGACTTAACAATGAGCAGTTCTTC. Looking up the rest from reference TRBV5-5 and TRBJ2-1 gives the full variable domain: DAGVTQSPTHLIKTRGQQVTLRCSPISGHKSVSWYQQVLGQGPQFIFQYYEKEERGRGNFPDRFSARQFPNYSSELNVNALLLGDSALYLCASSLGGGTGLNNEQFFGPGTRLTVL.

The rearrangement joins TRBV6-5 to TRBJ1-2, with TRBD1 matching over 8 bases. J gave up 7 bases and V 6 bases, and 10 bases lay outside the gene matches. The CDR3 is made up of 14 amino acids. Germline assignment: CDR1 MNHEY and CDR2 SVGAGI. In DNA, the CDR3 is TGTGCCAGCAGCTCACCAGGGGGCATGTCTGGCTACACCTTC. This gives the protein CASSSPGGMSGYTF.

The table lists this clone with a few counts. CDR3 sequence reads: CASTPGQAVAGYTF. The DNA of the CDR3 is TGTGCCAGCACCCCTGGACAGGCCGTGGCTGGCTACACCTTC. This sequence joins TRBV6-5 and TRBJ1-2, with TRBD1 identical over 7 bases. Germline V gene sequence: CDR1 MNHEY, CDR2 SVGAGI. V lost 7 bases, J lost 7 bases, and 12 bases stayed unmatched. The length of the CDR3 is 14 residues.

CDR3 loop: CASSDIYRGHTEAFF. The DNA for the CDR3 is TGTGCCAGCAGTGATATATACAGGGGGCACACTGAAGCTTTCTTT. The gene calls are TRBV6-1 and TRBJ1-1, with TRBD1 identical over 9 bases. CDR1 MNHNS and CDR2 SASEGT come from the germline V gene. The CDR3 runs 15 residues. J gave up 3 bases and V 3 bases, and 5 bases lay outside the gene matches.